This TCR beta chain was identified during a study of T-cell memory formation after mild COVID-19. Study context: Clusters of TCRs were largely donor specific. Study-wide points: Day 15 to 85 contracting clones showed balanced CD4/CD8; later expanders leaned CD4+. The second-wave clones peaking on day 37 were not confirmed as SARS-CoV-2-specific. A subset of responding clones appeared in pre-infection memory, suggesting cross-reactive memory joined.

Ten or more counts support this clonotype. Its antigen is still unknown. Using its own MiXCR run on the 5' RACE reads, TCRdb lists one record per CDR3 protein. The sample holds some 210,000 distinct CDR3 sequences, 15% to 20% seen once. The CDR3 totals 14 residues. With V trimmed by 3 bases and J by 7 bases, 6 bases remained unmatched. Germline CDR1 reads DFQATT; CDR2 reads SNEGSKA (reference sequence). The chain recombines TRBV20-1 with TRBJ2-2, with 9 bases matching TRBD1. Sequenced input: PBMCs or a T cell subset sorted from them (not recorded which). The clonotype was recovered from an adult woman who had mild COVID-19 (a few samples of this study predate the infection). Cell type and time point are not known. The CDR3 nucleotides are TGCAGTGCTAGGACAGGGGGTATATTCGGGGAGCTGTTTTTT. The encoded protein is CSARTGGIFGELFF.